This TCR beta chain is drawn from a study of T cell repertoires in aging, cancer and after chemotherapy. Study information: Donors were grouped into six age bands spanning 30 or younger through 70 or older. Paired samples before and after chemotherapy came from chronic lymphocytic leukemia patients on fludarabine- or bendamustine-based regimens.

A mixed TRB-A/B primer pool amplified rearranged TRB by multiplex touch-down PCR. Using its own MiXCR run on the multiplex PCR reads, TCRdb lists one record per CDR3 protein. The sample has 5,000 to 7,000 distinct CDR3 sequences, about 36% seen once. Amplification of TCR beta used genomic DNA extracted from peripheral blood. General study findings and limits: In each cancer cohort, median generation probability increased across chemotherapy, suggesting thymic output rebounded. Lymphoid organ infiltration in hematological cancer patients may impair thymic emigration or peripheral T cell expansion.

This clonotype appeared a few times. Its specificity is unknown. The junction had 8 bases not matched to a gene; V was cut back by 3 bases and J by 0 bases. The CDR3 runs 19 residues. This receptor was obtained from a human donor with a blood cancer. This chain links TRBV12-3 or TRBV12-4 with TRBJ2-6; TRBD1 aligns across 10 bases. The specimen sequenced was blood. The CDR3 DNA reads as TGTGCCAGCAGTTTTCTCGGGACAGGGGCATTCTCTGGGGCCAACGTCCTGACTTTC. Amino acid sequence: CASSFLGTGAFSGANVLTF.